These 13 T cell receptor beta chains share one sample of origin, sequenced in a study of shared clonotypes between healthy human individuals. Using immunoSEQ multiplex PCR, the repertoire was profiled, and TCRdb retains in-frame clones only, with some absent. The data show 600,000 to 750,000 clones, roughly 88% seen once. Specimen: memory CD8+ T cells from PBMCs. Subset meaning: CD45RO+ cells pooled with CCR7-negative TemRA cells. All receptors derive from a man aged 18-30 years in good health. Some clones in this sample may be carry-over from other donors' samples.

The chain recombines TRBV5-6 with TRBJ1-1, with D tentatively TRBD1 (6 bases). CDR3 length equals 16 residues. Deletions cut 0 bases from V and 6 bases from J, with 18 bases between. Germline values: CDR1 SGHDT, CDR2 YYEEEE. The CDR3 region is CASSLADQGKLAEAFF. As DNA, the CDR3 is TGTGCCAGCAGCTTGGCGGACCAGGGGAAATTGGCTGAAGCTTTCTTT. Full variable domain (remainder filled in from reference TRBV5-6 and TRBJ1-1): DAGVTQSPTHLIKTRGQQVTLRCSPKSGHDTVSWYQQALGQGPQFIFQYYEEEERQRGNFPDRFSGHQFPNYSSELNVNALLLGDSALYLCASSLADQGKLAEAFFGQGTRLTVV.

The J gene is TRBJ2-1, the V gene TRBV9; 7 nucleotides align to TRBD1. Looked up from germline, CDR1 is SGDLS and CDR2 is YYNGEE. The V and J ends lost 3 bases and 4 bases, in that order; junction bases with no gene match: 4. This CDR3 is 14 amino acids long. CDR3 sequence: CASSARQGYNEQFF. The CDR3 DNA reads TGTGCCAGCAGCGCCAGACAGGGTTACAATGAGCAGTTCTTC.

V and J are TRBV28 and TRBJ2-5; 8 bases are shared with TRBD1. V dropped 5 bases and J dropped 4; count of bases not matched to a gene: 6. Germline V lookup: CDR1 MDHEN, CDR2 SYDVKM. The CDR3 has 14 residues. In nucleotides, the CDR3 is TGTGCCAGCAGTCAAGACAGGGGTATAGAGACCCAGTACTTC. Its protein product is CASSQDRGIETQYF.

The chain recombines TRBV7-9 with TRBJ2-3; the D is unclear. The CDR3 is made up of 16 amino acids. Germline loops: CDR1 SEHNR, CDR2 FQNEAQ (reference sequence). V shed 1 base and J shed 2 bases, with 13 bases lying between them. The CDR3: CASSLGARQYTDTQYF. As DNA, the CDR3 is TGTGCCAGCAGCTTAGGGGCAAGGCAGTACACAGATACGCAGTATTTT.

The chain employs TRBV5-1 and TRBJ1-2; no clear D. The CDR3 length is 16 residues. Trimming removed 4 bases from V and 2 bases from J, with 18 bases in between. Looked up from germline, CDR1 is SGHRS and CDR2 is YFSETQ. The CDR3 region has the DNA TGCGCCAGCAGCCCTCAACAGAGTACCATAAACTATGGCTACACCTTC. It codes for CASSPQQSTINYGYTF.

This sequence joins TRBV28 and TRBJ2-7; possibly TRBD2 for D (7 bases). Germline CDR1 MDHEN, CDR2 SYDVKM. V was pared by 11 bases and J by 4 bases, with 15 bases between. The CDR3 is made up of 12 amino acids. The CDR3 nucleotides read TGTGCCTCTTGGGGGGGCAAGTACGAGCAGTACTTC. Amino acid sequence: CASWGGKYEQYF.

V and J are TRBV27 and TRBJ2-1; TRBD1 is a possible D gene (5 bases). Germline V CDR1 and CDR2: MNHEY, SMNVEV (reference sequence). The CDR3 length is 11 residues. V was trimmed by 5 bases and J by 11 bases, leaving 10 bases between them. The CDR3 region is CASSTQGQQFF. CDR3 DNA sequence: TGTGCCAGCAGTACCCAGGGTCAGCAGTTCTTC.

This chain uses TRBV14 with TRBJ1-4; a weak D match, TRBD1 (6 bases). V gave up 4 bases and J gave up 10 bases, with 16 bases separating them. CDR3 size: 14 residues. The germline V gene has CDR1 SGHDN and CDR2 FVKESK. The DNA of the CDR3 is TGTGCCAGCAGCCCTCAGGGGAGAGTAGGAAAACTGTTTTTT. Translated: CASSPQGRVGKLFF.

CDR3 amino acids: CAWTAGGLYNEQFF. As DNA, the CDR3 is TGTGCCTGGACGGCGGGAGGGCTCTACAATGAGCAGTTCTTC. The V call is TRBV30, the J call TRBJ2-1; 9 bases agree with TRBD2. Germline-derived CDR1 and CDR2 are GTSNPN and SVGIG (reference sequence). This CDR3 contains 14 residues. The J segment lost 3 bases and the V segment lost 4 bases, leaving 4 bases of the junction unmatched. The entire variable domain, with the rest obtained from reference TRBV30 and TRBJ2-1, is as follows: SQTIHQWPATLVQPVGSPLSLECTVEGTSNPNLYWYRQAAGRGLQLLFYSVGIGQISSEVPQNLSASRPQDRQFILSSKKLLLSDSGFYLCAWTAGGLYNEQFFGPGTRLTVL.

The rearrangement links TRBV6-5 to TRBJ2-1; D possibly corresponds to TRBD2 (5 bases). Germline V CDR1 and CDR2: MNHEY, SVGAGI. V gave up 5 bases and J gave up 8 bases, with 16 bases separating them. The CDR3 is 14 amino acids. CDR3 amino acids: CASSPRRSGDEQFF. In DNA form, the CDR3 reads TGTGCCAGCAGTCCAAGACGGTCCGGGGATGAGCAGTTCTTC.

In this sample, this clone turned up once. CDR3 DNA: TGTGCCAGCAGCGGACCGGCGGGTGATACGCAGTATTTT. Translating gives CASSGPAGDTQYF. The V and J genes are TRBV9 and TRBJ2-3; D might be TRBD2 (5 bases). Germline loops: CDR1 SGDLS, CDR2 YYNGEE. This CDR3 contains 13 residues. V was shortened by 3 bases and J by 6 bases, with 11 bases between the two germline ends.

CDR3 amino acids: CASSAPHSGSWSGELFF. Here the CDR3 DNA reads TGTGCCAGCAGCGCCCCTCATAGCGGGAGTTGGAGCGGGGAGCTGTTTTTT. This chain connects TRBV9 to TRBJ2-2; 9 positions agree with TRBD2. J was trimmed by 7 bases and V by 3 bases; bases with no gene match: 13. Germline loops: CDR1 SGDLS, CDR2 YYNGEE. CDR3 size: 17 residues.

This chain joins TRBV27 and TRBJ1-5, with D possibly TRBD1 on 5 matching bases. V dropped 3 bases and J dropped 2 bases, with 11 bases sitting between them. Germline assignment: CDR1 MNHEY and CDR2 SMNVEV (reference sequence). The CDR3 is 15 amino acids. CDR3 amino acids: CASSLRGSGNQPQHF. DNA for the CDR3: TGTGCCAGCAGTTTGAGGGGCTCCGGCAATCAGCCCCAGCATTTT.